This TCR beta chain was found in a study of cytomegalovirus exposure and HLA in healthy donors. 60 Vbeta and 13 Jbeta primers were used in PCR. Measured with immunoSEQ multiplex PCR; TCRdb has only the in-frame clones, and not every one. The sample contains roughly 180,000 clones, almost 80% of which appear only once. CDR1 and CDR2 from the germline V gene are MNHEY and SMNVEV (reference sequence). Trimming took off 3 bases at V and 0 bases at J, with 14 bases between the two ends. The CDR3 has 16 amino acids. A word on this clone: Its antigen is unknown.

Broader study findings: Apart from CMV serostatus, no immune exposure information was available.

The J gene is TRBJ1-2, the V gene TRBV27, with unresolved D. The clonotype originates from a man in his fifties or sixties in good health and CMV-seropositive. Sequenced sample: PBMCs. DNA for the CDR3: TGTGCCAGCAGTTTTTTGAGTCCGCCGGCTAACTATGGCTACACCTTC. Residues: CASSFLSPPANYGYTF.